The subject of this entry is one TCR beta chain. Its specificity is not known. Vbeta (60) and Jbeta (13) primers were used in the PCR. Generated by immunoSEQ multiplex PCR, the TCRdb table keeps only in-frame clones and is missing some. This sample has approximately 140,000 clones, with 82% found just once. Germline values: CDR1 PRHDT, CDR2 FYEKMQ (reference sequence). The CDR3 contains 17 residues. These data originate in a study of cytomegalovirus exposure and HLA in healthy donors. Whole-study results and caveats: An analysis done earlier found most TCR beta V segments productive about 87% or about 30% of the time. It emerged from a later analysis that several of the most significant clusters appeared to be linked to common viral pathogens. HLA alleles were associated with fewer than 20,000 TCR beta sequences in a later analysis at 0.05 false discovery rate. TCR beta chain V- and J-gene trimming was linked, in a later analysis, to a missense variant in DCLRE1C.

The chain combines TRBV13 with TRBJ2-5; the match to TRBD2 covers 15 bases. The DNA end is a closer match to TRBJ2-7, so the J assignment may be wrong. The clonotype comes from a male donor in good health and CMV-seronegative. Sequences were obtained from PBMCs. The CDR3 here is CASSPTGLAGGPDEQYF. The CDR3 DNA sequence: TGTGCCAGCAGCCCAACAGGACTAGCGGGAGGGCCGGACGAGCAGTACTTC.